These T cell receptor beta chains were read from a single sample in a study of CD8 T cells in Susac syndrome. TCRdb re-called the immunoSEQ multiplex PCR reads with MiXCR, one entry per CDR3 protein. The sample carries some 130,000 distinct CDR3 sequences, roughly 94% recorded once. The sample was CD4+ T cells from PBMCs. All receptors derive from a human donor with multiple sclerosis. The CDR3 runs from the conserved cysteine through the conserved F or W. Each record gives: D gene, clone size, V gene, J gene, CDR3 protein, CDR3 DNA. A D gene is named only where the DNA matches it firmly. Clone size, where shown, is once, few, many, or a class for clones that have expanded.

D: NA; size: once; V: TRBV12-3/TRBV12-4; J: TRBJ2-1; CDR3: CASSFPRDSGVNEQFF; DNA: TGTGCCAGCAGTTTTCCCCGGGACTCTGGGGTCAATGAGCAGTTCTTC
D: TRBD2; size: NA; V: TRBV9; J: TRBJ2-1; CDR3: CASSVGSGRASYNEQFF; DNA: TGTGCCAGCAGCGTAGGAAGCGGGAGGGCGTCCTACAATGAGCAGTTCTTC
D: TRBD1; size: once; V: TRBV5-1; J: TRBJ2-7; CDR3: CASSSQGAPTHEQYF; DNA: TGCGCCAGCAGCTCTCAGGGGGCCCCTACGCACGAGCAGTACTTC
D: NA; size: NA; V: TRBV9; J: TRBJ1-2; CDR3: CASSARDPRNGYTF; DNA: TGTGCCAGCAGCGCCCGAGACCCGAGAAATGGCTACACCTTC
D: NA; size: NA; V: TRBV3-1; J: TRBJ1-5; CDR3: CASRQGFLQPQHF; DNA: TGTGCCAGCCGCCAGGGCTTTCTTCAGCCCCAGCATTTT
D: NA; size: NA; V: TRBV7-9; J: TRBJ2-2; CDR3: CASSPPGVLTGELFF; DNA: TGTGCCAGCTCCCCACCGGGGGTCCTCACCGGGGAGCTGTTTTTT
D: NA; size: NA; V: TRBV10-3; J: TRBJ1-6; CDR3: CAIRERANSPLHF; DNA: TGTGCCATCAGAGAACGGGCTAATTCACCCCTCCACTTT
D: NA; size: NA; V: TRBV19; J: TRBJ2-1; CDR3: CASSPDRSSYNEQFF; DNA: TGTGCCAGTAGTCCGGACAGAAGCTCCTACAATGAGCAGTTCTTC
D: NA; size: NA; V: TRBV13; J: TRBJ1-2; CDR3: CASSKGPQSPYGYTF; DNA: TGTGCCAGCAGTAAGGGACCTCAATCCCCCTATGGCTACACCTTC
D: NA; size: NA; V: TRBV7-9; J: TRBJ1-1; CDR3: CASSLASLTENTEAFF; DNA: TGTGCCAGCAGCTTAGCGAGTTTAACAGAGAACACTGAAGCTTTCTTT
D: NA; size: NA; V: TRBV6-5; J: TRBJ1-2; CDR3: CASSYIENYGYTF; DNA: TGTGCCAGCAGTTACATCGAAAACTATGGCTACACCTTC
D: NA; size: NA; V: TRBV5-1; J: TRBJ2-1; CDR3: CASSTSPYNEQFF; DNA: TGCGCCAGCAGCACATCACCCTACAATGAGCAGTTCTTC
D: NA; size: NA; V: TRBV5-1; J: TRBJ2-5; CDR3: CASSPPAETQYF; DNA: TGCGCCAGCAGCCCCCCAGCAGAGACCCAGTACTTC
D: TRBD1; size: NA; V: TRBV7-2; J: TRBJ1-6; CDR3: CASSLVYRGDSPLHF; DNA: TGTGCCAGCAGCTTAGTGTACAGGGGAGATTCACCCCTCCACTTT
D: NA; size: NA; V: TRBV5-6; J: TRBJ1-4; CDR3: CASSLDSLNEKLFF; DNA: TGTGCCAGCAGCTTGGACAGCCTTAATGAAAAACTGTTTTTT
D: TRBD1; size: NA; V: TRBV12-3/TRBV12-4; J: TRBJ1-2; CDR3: CASSLEGTGPGYTF; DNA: TGTGCCAGCAGTTTAGAGGGGACAGGTCCTGGCTACACCTTC
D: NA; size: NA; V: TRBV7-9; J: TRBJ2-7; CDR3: CASSSRKGNEQYF; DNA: TGTGCCAGCAGCTCCCGAAAGGGCAACGAGCAGTACTTC
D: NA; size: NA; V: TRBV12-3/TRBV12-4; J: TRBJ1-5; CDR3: CASSYRDSNQPQHF; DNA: TGTGCCAGCAGTTACAGAGATAGCAATCAGCCCCAGCATTTT
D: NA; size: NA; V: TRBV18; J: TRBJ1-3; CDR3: CASSPWGAGDSGNTIYF; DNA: TGTGCCAGCTCACCATGGGGCGCAGGCGACTCTGGAAACACCATATATTTT
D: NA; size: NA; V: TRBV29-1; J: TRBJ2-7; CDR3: CSVGPGSYEQYF; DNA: TGCAGCGTTGGGCCCGGATCCTACGAGCAGTACTTC
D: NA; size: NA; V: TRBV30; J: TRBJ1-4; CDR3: CAWRGLNEKLFF; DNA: TGTGCCTGGAGGGGCCTGAATGAAAAACTGTTTTTT
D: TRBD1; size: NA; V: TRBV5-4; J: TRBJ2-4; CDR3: CASSGTGKNIQYF; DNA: TGTGCCAGCAGCGGGACAGGGAAAAACATTCAGTACTTC
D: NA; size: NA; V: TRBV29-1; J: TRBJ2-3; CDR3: CTSPQDRDTDTQYF; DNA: TGCACCTCGCCCCAGGATAGGGACACAGATACGCAGTATTTT
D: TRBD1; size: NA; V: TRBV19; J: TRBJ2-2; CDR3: CASSIGQVDGELFF; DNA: TGTGCCAGTAGTATCGGACAGGTTGACGGGGAGCTGTTTTTT
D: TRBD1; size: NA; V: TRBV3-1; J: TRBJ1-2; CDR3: CASSLRQGSGYTF; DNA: TGTGCCAGCAGCCTCCGACAGGGATCTGGCTACACCTTC
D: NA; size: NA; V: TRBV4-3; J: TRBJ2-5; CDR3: CASSQARGGPETQYF; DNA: TGCGCCAGCAGCCAAGCTCGAGGGGGTCCGGAGACCCAGTACTTC
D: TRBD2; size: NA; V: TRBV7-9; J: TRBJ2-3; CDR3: CASSASGNTDTQYF; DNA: TGTGCCAGCAGTGCTAGCGGGAATACAGATACGCAGTATTTT
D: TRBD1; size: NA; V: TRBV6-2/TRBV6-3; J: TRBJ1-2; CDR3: CASSYTGQLNYGYTF; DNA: TGTGCCAGCAGTTACACGGGACAGCTTAACTATGGCTACACCTTC
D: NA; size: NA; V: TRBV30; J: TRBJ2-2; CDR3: CAWSVYTGELFF; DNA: TGTGCCTGGAGTGTATACACCGGGGAGCTGTTTTTT
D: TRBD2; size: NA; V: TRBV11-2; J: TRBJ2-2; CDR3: CASSAGASGRNTGELFF; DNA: TGTGCCAGCAGCGCGGGGGCTAGCGGGAGAAACACCGGGGAGCTGTTTTTT
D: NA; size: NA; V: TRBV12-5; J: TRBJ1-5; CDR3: CASGQNRGNQPQHF; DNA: TGTGCTAGTGGCCAGAATCGGGGAAATCAGCCCCAGCATTTT
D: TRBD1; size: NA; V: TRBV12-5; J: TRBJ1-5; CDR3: CASGLGTGGARGPTHQPQHF; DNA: TGTGCTAGTGGTTTGGGGACAGGGGGCGCGAGGGGCCCCACTCATCAGCCCCAGCATTTT
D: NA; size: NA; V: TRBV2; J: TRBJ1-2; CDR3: CASSEHGNGGYTF; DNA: TGTGCCAGCAGTGAACACGGGAATGGTGGCTACACCTTC
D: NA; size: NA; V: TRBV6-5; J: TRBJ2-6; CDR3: CASSYSRRSGANVLTF; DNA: TGTGCCAGCAGTTACTCGAGGCGCTCTGGGGCCAACGTCCTGACTTTC
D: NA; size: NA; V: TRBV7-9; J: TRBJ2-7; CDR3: CASSLQQGTYEQYF; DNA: TGTGCCAGCAGCCTCCAACAGGGGACTTACGAGCAGTACTTC
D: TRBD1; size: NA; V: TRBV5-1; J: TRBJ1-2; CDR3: CASRFGTGSNYGYTF; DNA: TGCGCCAGTCGATTCGGGACAGGCTCTAACTATGGCTACACCTTC
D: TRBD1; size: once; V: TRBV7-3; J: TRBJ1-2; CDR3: CASSGRLTGEDYGYTF; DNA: TGTGCCAGCAGCGGAAGACTTACAGGGGAAGACTATGGCTACACCTTC
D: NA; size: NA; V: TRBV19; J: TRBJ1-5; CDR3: CASTPNTGTLNQPQHF; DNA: TGTGCCAGTACCCCGAATACCGGGACATTGAATCAGCCCCAGCATTTT
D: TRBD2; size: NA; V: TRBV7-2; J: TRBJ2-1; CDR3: CASSPGGLAGGRSEQFF; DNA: TGTGCCAGCAGCCCAGGAGGGCTAGCGGGAGGGCGCAGTGAGCAGTTCTTC
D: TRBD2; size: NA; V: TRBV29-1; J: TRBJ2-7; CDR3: CSVELAGANHEQYF; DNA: TGCAGCGTTGAACTAGCGGGAGCGAACCACGAGCAGTACTTC
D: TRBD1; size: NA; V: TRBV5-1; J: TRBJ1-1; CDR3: CASSLTGGRGAFF; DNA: TGCGCCAGCAGCTTAACAGGGGGCAGGGGAGCTTTCTTT
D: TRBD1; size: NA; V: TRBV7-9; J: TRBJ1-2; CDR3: CASSLDLGQSYGYTF; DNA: TGTGCCAGCAGCTTAGATCTGGGACAGTCCTATGGCTACACCTTC
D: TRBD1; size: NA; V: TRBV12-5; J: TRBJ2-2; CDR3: CASGVGQGGPGELFF; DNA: TGTGCTAGTGGTGTGGGACAGGGAGGTCCCGGGGAGCTGTTTTTT
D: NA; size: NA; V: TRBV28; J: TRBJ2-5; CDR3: CASSAAGTEHQETQYF; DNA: TGTGCCAGCAGCGCAGCCGGGACGGAACACCAAGAGACCCAGTACTTC
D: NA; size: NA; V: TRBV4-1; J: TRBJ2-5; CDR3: CASSLGTVKQETQYF; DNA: TGCGCCAGCAGCCTTGGAACAGTAAAACAAGAGACCCAGTACTTC
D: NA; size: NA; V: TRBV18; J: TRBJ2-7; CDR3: CASSPGADYEQYF; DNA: TGTGCCAGCTCACCAGGGGCCGATTACGAGCAGTACTTC
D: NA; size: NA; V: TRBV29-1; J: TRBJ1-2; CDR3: CSVSGPDYGYTF; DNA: TGCAGCGTTTCTGGACCCGACTATGGCTACACCTTC
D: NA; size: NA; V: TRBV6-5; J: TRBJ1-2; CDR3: CASSSRVLYGYTF; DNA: TGTGCCAGCAGTTCCCGGGTTTTATATGGCTACACCTTC
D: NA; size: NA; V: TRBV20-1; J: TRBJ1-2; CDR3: CSARDRGMLDGYTF; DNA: TGCAGTGCTAGAGATCGGGGTATGTTAGATGGCTACACCTTC
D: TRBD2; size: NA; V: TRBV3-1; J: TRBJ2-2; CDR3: CASSQVRLADANTGELFF; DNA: TGTGCCAGCAGCCAAGTGAGACTAGCGGACGCGAACACCGGGGAGCTGTTTTTT
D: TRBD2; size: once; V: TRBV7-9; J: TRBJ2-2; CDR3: CASSLAKTSGSGGELFF; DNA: TGTGCCAGCAGCTTAGCGAAGACTAGCGGGAGTGGCGGGGAGCTGTTTTTT
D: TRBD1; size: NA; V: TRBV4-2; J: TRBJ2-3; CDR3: CASSSTGGEDTQYF; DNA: TGTGCCAGCAGCTCGACAGGGGGCGAAGATACGCAGTATTTT
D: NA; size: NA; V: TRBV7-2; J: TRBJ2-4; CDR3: CASKNGGGGTKNIQYF; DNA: TGTGCCAGCAAAAACGGGGGAGGGGGCACCAAAAACATTCAGTACTTC
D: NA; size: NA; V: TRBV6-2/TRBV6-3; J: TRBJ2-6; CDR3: CASSYSPSRTNVLTF; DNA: TGTGCCAGCAGTTACTCGCCATCCCGTACCAACGTCCTGACTTTC